Each of the 21 T cell receptor beta chains below was sequenced from the same sample in a study of CD8 T cells in Susac syndrome. Reverse transcription of about 0.45 to 1 ug RNA used random hexamers. A single record per CDR3 protein comes from TCRdb applying MiXCR to the immunoSEQ multiplex PCR reads. The sample lists about 190,000 distinct CDR3 sequences; approximately 95% were seen once. Sequenced material: CD8+ T cells from PBMCs. The receptors stem from a human donor with Susac syndrome.

The chain combines TRBV2 with TRBJ1-4; 10 bases are a match to TRBD1. The CDR3 loop spans 14 amino acids. With V trimmed by 5 bases and J by 7 bases, 4 bases remained unmatched. Germline V gene lookup returns CDR1 SNHLY and CDR2 FYNNEI. CDR3 in DNA: TGTGCCAGCAGTCCGGACAGGGGGAGTGAAAAACTGTTTTTT. This codes for CASSPDRGSEKLFF.

This chain uses TRBV12-3 or TRBV12-4 with TRBJ2-1, with 7 bases aligning to TRBD2. The CDR3 is 20 amino acids. The J segment lost 0 bases and the V segment lost 6 bases, leaving 20 bases of the junction unmatched. The CDR3 sequence: CASSLEDSGSPLSSYNEQFF. DNA for the CDR3: TGTGCCAGCAGCCTAGAGGATAGCGGGTCGCCCCTGAGCTCCTACAATGAGCAGTTCTTC.

The rearrangement links TRBV9 to TRBJ1-2; 9 bases are a match to TRBD1. The J segment lost 6 bases and the V segment lost 4 bases, leaving 7 bases of the junction unmatched. Germline V lookup: CDR1 SGDLS, CDR2 YYNGEE. This CDR3 region has 14 residues. The CDR3 DNA sequence: TGTGCCAGCAGCTCACAGGGGGCTTTAAATGGCTACACCTTC. Protein sequence: CASSSQGALNGYTF.

This clonotype was found once. The CDR3 region is CASTEVQGHTEAFF. The CDR3 DNA is TGTGCCAGCACCGAGGTACAGGGCCACACTGAAGCTTTCTTT. The V and J genes are TRBV7-9 and TRBJ1-1; a weak D match, TRBD1 (6 bases). This CDR3 spans 14 amino acids. Germline V gene lookup returns CDR1 SEHNR and CDR2 FQNEAQ (reference sequence). Trimming shortened V by 7 bases and J by 3 bases, and 15 bases separated the two germline ends.

This clonotype was detected once. The chain combines TRBV7-3 with TRBJ2-2, with TRBD2 matching 10 bases. V was pared by 5 bases and J by 4 bases, with 7 bases of the junction left unmatched. The CDR3 runs to 16 residues. Germline lookup yields CDR1 SGHTA and CDR2 FQGTGA. CDR3 amino acids: CASSPRLAGVTGELFF. CDR3 nucleotide sequence: TGTGCCAGCAGCCCTCGACTAGCGGGTGTCACCGGGGAGCTGTTTTTT.

This clonotype was recorded once. Germline and junction disagree at one end, which may indicate a read error. The rearrangement uses TRBV20-1 and TRBJ2-5, with D unresolved. The germline gives CDR1 DFQATT, CDR2 SNEGSKA (reference sequence). The CDR3 is 13 amino acids. The CDR3 here is CSARDPRQGTQYF. CDR3 DNA: TGCAGTGCTAGAGATCCCCGTCAAGGGACCCAGTACTTC.

The chain links TRBV6-6 to TRBJ2-1; either TRBD1 or TRBD2 may supply D (5 bases each). This CDR3 contains 13 residues. Trimming cost V 7 bases and J 9 bases, with 16 bases left between them. Germline-derived CDR1 and CDR2 are MNHNY and SVGAGI (reference sequence). This CDR3 reads CASIPRERGEQFF. CDR3 in DNA: TGTGCCAGCATTCCCAGGGAGCGAGGTGAGCAGTTCTTC.

This chain connects TRBV29-1 to TRBJ1-1; 7 nucleotides match TRBD1. Germline-derived CDR1 and CDR2 are SQVTM and ANQGSEA. Trimming cost V 5 bases and J 4 bases; bases outside gene matches: 4. The CDR3 covers 12 residues. The CDR3 protein is CSVRQGFTEAFF. The CDR3 DNA reads as TGCAGCGTTCGACAGGGATTCACTGAAGCTTTCTTT.

As regards this clonotype: Without the conserved terminal phenylalanine or tryptophan, this CDR3 likely stems from a read error. The chain has TRBV18 and TRBJ2-1; D might be TRBD2 (6 bases). Germline loops: CDR1 KGHSH, CDR2 LQKENI. This CDR3 contains 13 residues. Trimming took off 6 bases at V and 2 bases at J, with 8 bases between the two ends. CDR3 region: CASSPSAYNEQFL. The DNA of the CDR3 is TGTGCCAGCTCCCCTAGCGCCTACAATGAGCAGTTCCTC.

The CDR3 region is CASNPAGDRGSYNEQFF. The CDR3 DNA sequence: TGTGCCAGCAATCCGGCCGGGGATCGTGGCTCCTACAATGAGCAGTTCTTC. The chain recombines TRBV12-3 or TRBV12-4 with TRBJ2-1; D is possibly TRBD2 (5 bases). The germline V and J ends were trimmed by 7 bases and 0 bases, with 19 bases remaining between them. The CDR3 extends over 17 amino acids.

The chain combines TRBV9 with TRBJ1-6; 8 positions agree with TRBD1. The CDR3 runs to 13 residues. Germline V gives CDR1 SGDLS, CDR2 YYNGEE. V shed 5 bases, J shed 7 bases, and the junction held 2 bases outside the gene matches. CDR3 sequence (DNA): TGTGCCAGCAGTCCAGGGGGCAATTCACCCCTCCACTTT. Amino acid sequence: CASSPGGNSPLHF.

The chain combines TRBV5-1 with TRBJ2-6; TRBD1 matches at 7 bases. The CDR3 length is 16 residues. Germline V lookup: CDR1 SGHRS, CDR2 YFSETQ. Germline trimming cut 4 bases from V and 1 base from J; bases unmatched to any gene: 5. CDR3 in DNA: TGCGCCAGCAGCCCGTTGACAGGGTCTGGGGCCAACGTCCTGACTTTC. Protein product: CASSPLTGSGANVLTF.

This chain connects TRBV14 to TRBJ1-1; D is unclear. V was shortened by 0 bases and J by 4 bases, with 6 bases between the two germline ends. The CDR3 covers 13 residues. Germline V gene sequence: CDR1 SGHDN, CDR2 FVKESK. CDR3 protein: CASSQEGRTEAFF. The CDR3 bases are TGTGCCAGCAGCCAAGAAGGTCGCACTGAAGCTTTCTTT.

The gene calls are TRBV28 and TRBJ2-7, with TRBD2 matching 8 bases. Germline V gene lookup returns CDR1 MDHEN and CDR2 SYDVKM. The ends lost 2 bases at V and 9 bases at J; junction bases unmatched: 12. This CDR3 has 15 amino acids. DNA of the CDR3: TGTGCCAGCAGTTTACCAGCGGGAGTATTTCGGTGGCAGTACTTC. It codes for CASSLPAGVFRWQYF.

The V and J genes are TRBV19 and TRBJ2-5; D gene uncertain. V was trimmed by 6 bases and J by 4 bases, leaving 9 bases between them. Germline CDR1 LNHDA, CDR2 SQIVND (reference sequence). This CDR3 is 12 amino acids long. CDR3 region: CASRNFGETQYF. As DNA, the CDR3 is TGTGCCAGTAGGAACTTTGGAGAGACCCAGTACTTC. Variable domain in full (rest from reference TRBV19 and TRBJ2-5): DGGITQSPKYLFRKEGQNVTLSCEQNLNHDAMYWYRQDPGQGLRLIYYSQIVNDFQKGDIAEGYSVSREKKESFPLTVTSAQKNPTAFYLCASRNFGETQYFGPGTRLLVL.

The chain's CDR3 is CASSYRGYNEQFF. Here the CDR3 DNA reads TGTGCCAGCAGTTACAGGGGCTACAATGAGCAGTTCTTC. J is TRBJ2-1 and V is TRBV28; 7 positions agree with TRBD1. CDR3 length equals 13 residues. The trim removed 4 bases at V and 3 bases at J, leaving 0 bases unmatched. CDR1 and CDR2 (germline): MDHEN, SYDVKM. Looking up the rest from reference TRBV28 and TRBJ2-1 gives the full variable domain: DVKVTQSSRYLVKRTGEKVFLECVQDMDHENMFWYRQDPGLGLRLIYFSYDVKMKEKGDIPEGYSVSREKKERFSLILESASTNQTSMYLCASSYRGYNEQFFGPGTRLTVL.

The V gene is TRBV29-1, the J gene TRBJ1-5, with 9 bases aligning to TRBD1. The length of the CDR3 is 14 residues. CDR1 SQVTM and CDR2 ANQGSEA come from the germline V gene. The ends lost 5 bases at V and 4 bases at J; junction bases unmatched: 6. The DNA of the CDR3 is TGCAGCGTTAGGACAGGGGCGCCGAATCAGCCCCAGCATTTT. It codes for CSVRTGAPNQPQHF.

The chain carries TRBV30 and TRBJ1-1; D is unresolved. Trimming cost V 2 bases and J 0 bases, with 7 bases left between them. The CDR3 consists of 13 residues. CDR1 is GTSNPN, CDR2 SVGIG, per germline (reference sequence). The CDR3 nucleotides read TGTGCCTGGAGTAAGGGCATGAACACTGAAGCTTTCTTT. Protein sequence: CAWSKGMNTEAFF.

The genes are TRBV2 and TRBJ2-7, with D unclear. CDR1 and CDR2 from the germline V gene are SNHLY and FYNNEI. The length of the CDR3 is 13 residues. V lost 4 bases, J lost 0 bases, and 7 bases lay in between. The CDR3 DNA is TGTGCCAGCAGTGGGTGGAGCTCCTACGAGCAGTACTTC. Amino acids: CASSGWSSYEQYF.

The CDR3 DNA sequence: TGTGCCAGCAGCGTAAAGGGTAACTCTGGAAACACCATATATTTT. It specifies CASSVKGNSGNTIYF. The rearrangement links TRBV9 to TRBJ1-3; unclear D gene. CDR3 size: 15 residues. The germline V and J ends were trimmed by 1 base and 0 bases, with 8 bases remaining between them. The V gene's germline CDR1 is SGDLS and CDR2 YYNGEE. Complete variable domain (other parts from reference TRBV9 and TRBJ1-3): DSGVTQTPKHLITATGQRVTLRCSPRSGDLSVYWYQQSLDQGLQFLIQYYNGEERAKGNILERFSAQQFPDLHSELNLSSLELGDSALYFCASSVKGNSGNTIYFGEGSWLTVV.

The chain has TRBV9 and TRBJ2-1, with TRBD2 matching 11 bases. CDR1 and CDR2 (germline): SGDLS, YYNGEE. Trimming removed 3 bases from V and 4 bases from J; junction bases left unmatched: 6. CDR3 size: 16 residues. The CDR3 reads CASSAETSGVYNEQFF. In DNA, the CDR3 is TGTGCCAGCAGCGCTGAGACTAGCGGGGTGTACAATGAGCAGTTCTTC.